These 10 T cell receptor beta chains share one sample of origin, sequenced in a study of cytomegalovirus exposure and HLA in healthy donors. Vbeta (60) and Jbeta (13) primers were used in the PCR. Assay used: immunoSEQ multiplex PCR; TCRdb lists only in-frame clones, some missing. The record lists fewer than 110,000 clones, of which the ten most abundant hold around 3.2%. Input material: PBMCs. Receptor source: a man aged 40-55 years in good health and CMV-seronegative.

CDR3 region: CASSLNRGIQETQYF. CDR3 DNA: TGTGCCAGCAGCTTAAACAGGGGAATACAAGAGACCCAGTACTTC. J is TRBJ2-5 and V is TRBV7-6; 7 bases agree with TRBD1. V dropped 2 bases and J dropped 2; count of bases not matched to a gene: 5. This CDR3 spans 15 amino acids. Germline CDR1 reads SGHVS; CDR2 reads FNYEAQ. The full variable domain, rest sourced from reference TRBV7-6 and TRBJ2-5, is GAGVSQSPRYKVTKRGQDVALRCDPISGHVSLYWYRQALGQGPEFLTYFNYEAQQDKSGLPNDRFSAERPEGSISTLTIQRTEQRDSAMYRCASSLNRGIQETQYFGPGTRLLVL.

The chain links TRBV18 to TRBJ2-6; a weak D match, TRBD1 (6 bases). The ends were cut back, 0 bases at V and 0 bases at J, with 15 bases in the middle. The CDR3 spans 19 residues. The germline V gene encodes CDR1 KGHSH and CDR2 LQKENI. The CDR3 loop is CASSPPGTRASSGANVLTF. The CDR3 DNA reads as TGTGCCAGCTCACCACCGGGGACAAGGGCCTCCTCTGGGGCCAACGTCCTGACTTTC.

This chain connects TRBV5-6 to TRBJ2-1; D may be TRBD2 (6 bases). Germline V CDR1 and CDR2: SGHDT, YYEEEE. Trimming removed 0 bases from V and 6 bases from J, with 7 bases in between. The CDR3 runs to 13 residues. The CDR3 spells CASSLVGSNEQFF. The CDR3, as DNA: TGTGCCAGCAGCTTGGTCGGGAGCAATGAGCAGTTCTTC.

The chain employs TRBV27 and TRBJ2-1, with D uncertain. Germline V gene sequence: CDR1 MNHEY, CDR2 SMNVEV (reference sequence). The germline V and J ends were trimmed by 0 bases and 0 bases, with 6 bases remaining between them. This CDR3 region has 15 residues. The CDR3 DNA is TGTGCCAGCAGTTTATCTGCGAGCTCCTACAATGAGCAGTTCTTC. It is translated as CASSLSASSYNEQFF.

The chain employs TRBV19 and TRBJ1-4; TRBD1 agrees at 8 bases. Germline V gene data show CDR1 as LNHDA and CDR2 as SQIVND (reference sequence). V was clipped by 6 bases and J by 6 bases; unmatched bases: 3. This CDR3 has 13 residues. CDR3 coding DNA: TGTGCCAGTAGCGGGACAGGTTATGAAAAACTGTTTTTT. It encodes CASSGTGYEKLFF.

The CDR3 protein is CASSTRQDSNQPQHF. In nucleotides, the CDR3 is TGTGCCAGCAGTACCCGACAGGATAGCAATCAGCCCCAGCATTTT. The chain is built from TRBV2 and TRBJ1-5, with D tentatively TRBD1 (6 bases). CDR1 is SNHLY and CDR2 is FYNNEI in the germline V gene. V was trimmed by 5 bases and J by 0 bases, leaving 11 bases between them. CDR3 length: 15 amino acids.

The V call is TRBV4-3, the J call TRBJ1-4; the D gene is possibly TRBD1 (6 bases). The germline CDR1 and CDR2 sequences are LGHNA and YSLEER. The V end was cut by 0 bases, the J end by 0 bases, with 11 bases between. The CDR3 is 17 amino acids. CDR3 DNA sequence: TGCGCCAGCAGCCAAGACTGGGGGCGGGCAACTAATGAAAAACTGTTTTTT. It is translated as CASSQDWGRATNEKLFF.

The CDR3 DNA reads as TGTGCCTGGAGCGCAGGTAGAGCTTTCTTT. Its protein product is CAWSAGRAFF. The chain is built from TRBV30 and TRBJ1-1; no clear D gene. Per the germline V gene, CDR1 is GTSNPN and CDR2 is SVGIG (reference sequence). The CDR3 loop spans 10 amino acids. V lost 3 bases and J lost 10, with 9 bases in between.

J is TRBJ1-1 and V is TRBV28; D might be TRBD1 (6 bases). Trimming took off 7 bases at V and 4 bases at J, with 16 bases between the two ends. The CDR3 has 14 amino acids. The V gene's germline CDR1 is MDHEN and CDR2 SYDVKM. The CDR3 sequence: CASTLSDRRTEAFF. CDR3 nucleotides: TGTGCCAGCACCCTCAGTGACAGGCGCACTGAAGCTTTCTTT.

The chain recombines TRBV30 with TRBJ1-5; no reliable D call. Germline values: CDR1 GTSNPN, CDR2 SVGIG (reference sequence). V lost 4 bases and J 6 bases, leaving 4 bases between the germline ends. This CDR3 spans 10 amino acids. This CDR3 is CAWTSQPQHF. The CDR3, as DNA: TGTGCCTGGACGAGTCAGCCCCAGCATTTT.